This T cell receptor (beta chain) was identified in a study of cytotoxic CD8 clonotypes in ibrutinib-treated CLL. Study background: Results showed roughly 24 partial and 2 complete responses; following median 68 months, roughly 15 remained remitted, approximately 12 advanced.

The method was immunoSEQ multiplex PCR; TCRdb's version includes in-frame clones alone and lacks a portion of them. This table holds tens of thousands of clones, about three quarters found once. Trimming took 3 bases from V and 5 from J; bases not matched to a gene: 10. The germline CDR1 and CDR2 sequences are SGHTA and FQGNSA. The CDR3 totals 16 residues. This sequence originates from a human donor with chronic lymphocytic leukemia. Sequenced here: PBMCs, sampled at disease progression, from a patient treated with ibrutinib. The chain couples TRBV7-2 to TRBJ2-5; 9 bases fit TRBD2. The CDR3 coding sequence is TGTGCCAGCAGCTTTAGGGGGGGGACTAGCAGGGAGACCCAGTACTTC. Protein sequence: CASSFRGGTSRETQYF.